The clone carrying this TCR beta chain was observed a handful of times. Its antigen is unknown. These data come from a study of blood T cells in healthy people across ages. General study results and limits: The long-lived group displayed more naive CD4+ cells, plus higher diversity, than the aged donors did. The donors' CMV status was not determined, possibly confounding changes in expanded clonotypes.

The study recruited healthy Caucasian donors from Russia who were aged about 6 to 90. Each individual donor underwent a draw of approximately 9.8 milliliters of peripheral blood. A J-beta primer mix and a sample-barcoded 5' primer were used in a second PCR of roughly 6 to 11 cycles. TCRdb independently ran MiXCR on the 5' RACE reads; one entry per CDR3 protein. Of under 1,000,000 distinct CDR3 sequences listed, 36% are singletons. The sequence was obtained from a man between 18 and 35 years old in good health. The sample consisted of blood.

The CDR3 reads CASSQDTVGEQFF. CDR3 DNA sequence: TGCGCCAGCAGCCAAGATACAGTCGGAGAGCAGTTCTTC. The chain combines TRBV4-3 with TRBJ2-1; D remains ambiguous. Germline V gene data show CDR1 as LGHNA and CDR2 as YSLEER. Trimming removed 0 bases at V and 10 bases at J, with 10 bases between. The CDR3 loop spans 13 amino acids.